This entry lists 8 T cell receptor beta chains sequenced from one sample in a study of blood T cell repertoires in COVID-19. Repertoires were generated with immunoSEQ multiplex PCR, while TCRdb's copy carries only in-frame clones and drops some. The data contain about 220,000 clones, 80% to 85% of them singletons. Specimen: peripheral blood. The origin of the receptors is a woman aged 60 to 75 with acute or convalescent COVID-19.

With regard to this clone: This CDR3 is also generated by other DNA sequences in the sample. This chain joins TRBV4-2 and TRBJ1-3; 7 bases fit TRBD1. Unmatched junction bases numbered 5, after V lost 3 bases and J lost 0 bases. CDR3 length equals 16 residues. Germline V CDR1 and CDR2: LGHNA, YNFKEQ. The CDR3 spells CASSQETGHSGNTIYF. As DNA, the CDR3 is TGTGCCAGCAGCCAGGAGACAGGGCACTCTGGAAACACCATATATTTT.

This chain joins TRBV7-8 and TRBJ1-6; D is perhaps TRBD1 (6 bases). Germline loops: CDR1 SGHVS, CDR2 FQNEAQ. V lost 5 bases to trimming and J lost 9 bases, with 20 bases between them. The CDR3 loop spans 16 amino acids. As DNA, the CDR3 is TGTGCCAGCAGCCAGCGGACAGCCGAACGGACTTCACCCCTCCACTTT. It is translated as CASSQRTAERTSPLHF.

This clone has just one count. The chain carries TRBV6-5 and TRBJ2-2, with a weak D call TRBD1 (6 bases). Trimming took 6 bases from V and 3 from J, leaving 14 bases between them. Germline CDR1 and CDR2: MNHEY and SVGAGI. The CDR3 has 15 residues. The CDR3 DNA sequence: TGTGCCAGCAGCCAAACTACAGGGTACACCGGGGAGCTGTTTTTT. This sequence encodes CASSQTTGYTGELFF.

V usage is TRBV7-3 and J usage is TRBJ1-2; 9 bases match TRBD1. Germline CDR1 and CDR2: SGHTA and FQGTGA. Trimming took 5 bases from V and 6 from J; bases not matched to a gene: 4. The CDR3 loop spans 13 amino acids. Here the CDR3 reads CASSPGQGHGYTF. CDR3 coding DNA: TGTGCCAGCAGCCCAGGACAGGGGCATGGCTACACCTTC.

J is TRBJ1-5 and V is TRBV5-6, with D perhaps TRBD1 (6 bases). This CDR3 contains 14 residues. Trimming stripped 0 bases from V and 3 bases from J, with 7 bases between. Germline assignment: CDR1 SGHDT and CDR2 YYEEEE. CDR3: CASSLGTVNQPQHF. The CDR3 coding sequence is TGTGCCAGCAGCTTGGGGACAGTCAATCAGCCCCAGCATTTT.

The chain joins TRBV5-6 to TRBJ2-7; TRBD1 is a possible D gene (8 bases). Germline V CDR1 and CDR2: SGHDT, YYEEEE. This CDR3 has 15 residues. V was trimmed by 2 bases and J by 2 bases, leaving 14 bases between them. The CDR3 bases are TGTGCCAGCAGCTTAAGGACAGGGACTACCTACGAGCAGTACTTC. Its protein product is CASSLRTGTTYEQYF.

The chain recombines TRBV5-4 with TRBJ1-4, with TRBD1 as a possible D gene (5 bases). V lost 4 bases to trimming and J lost 16 bases, with 17 bases between them. Germline CDR1 is SGHNT and CDR2 is YYREEE (reference sequence). The CDR3 covers 12 residues. For the CDR3, the DNA is TGTGCCAGCAGCCCTGGTGGGGCCCCGTGGTTTTTT. Protein product: CASSPGGAPWFF.

The chain has TRBV2 and TRBJ2-7; TRBD1 might be the D (6 bases). Between the trimmed V and J ends, which lost 7 bases and 3 bases, there was a span of 10 bases. The CDR3 sequence is 12 residues long. CDR1 is SNHLY, CDR2 FYNNEI, per germline. The CDR3 sequence is CASNRDGYEQYF. The CDR3 DNA reads as TGTGCCAGCAACAGGGACGGCTACGAGCAGTACTTC.